What follows are 14 T cell receptor beta chains derived from one specimen sequenced in a study of shared clonotypes between healthy human individuals. Clones were read by immunoSEQ multiplex PCR, and TCRdb kept only the in-frame ones, dropping some. Found here are fewer than 600,000 clones, roughly 77% of them singletons; the top ten hold less than 15%. The specimen was PBMCs. These receptors all come from a middle-aged woman in good health. Some clones in this sample may be carry-over from other donors' samples.

The J gene is TRBJ1-2, the V gene TRBV7-3, with 11 bases identical to TRBD1. The CDR3 totals 17 residues. J was trimmed by 5 bases and V by 5 bases; bases with no gene match: 13. CDR1 and CDR2 from the germline V gene are SGHTA and FQGTGA. CDR3 bases: TGTGCCAGCAGCGACCCGGGACAGGGGGTTGGGGAATATGGCTACACCTTC. Translated: CASSDPGQGVGEYGYTF. The full variable domain, in which reference TRBV7-3 and TRBJ1-2 provide the parts outside the CDR3, is GAGVSQTPSNKVTEKGKYVELRCDPISGHTALYWYRQSLGQGPEFLIYFQGTGAADDSGLPNDRFFAVRPEGSVSTLKIQRTERGDSAVYLCASSDPGQGVGEYGYTFGSGTRLTVV.

This clone was observed a few times. The rearrangement links TRBV6-1 to TRBJ1-2; D gene ambiguous. CDR3 size: 14 residues. Germline CDR1 and CDR2: MNHNS and SASEGT. The V gene lost 7 bases and the J gene lost 1 base, with 13 bases spanning the gap. In nucleotides, the CDR3 is TGTGCCAGCATTACGGTTCCGGATAACTATGGCTACACCTTC. Translating it yields CASITVPDNYGYTF.

In its sample, this clone was seen a few times. The gene calls are TRBV5-1 and TRBJ2-3; 9 bases line up with TRBD1. The CDR3 covers 16 residues. Germline V gives CDR1 SGHRS, CDR2 YFSETQ. V trimming: 7 bases; J trimming: 3 bases; junction bases outside the gene matches: 12. The CDR3 nucleotides are TGCGCCAGCTCCTCCCCTAGGACAGGGGAGACAGATACGCAGTATTTT. Its translation: CASSSPRTGETDTQYF.

The rearrangement uses TRBV5-4 and TRBJ2-1; 11 bases match TRBD1. The CDR3 totals 15 residues. Germline V gene lookup returns CDR1 SGHNT and CDR2 YYREEE (reference sequence). The V segment lost 6 bases and the J segment 4 bases; nucleotides outside the gene matches: 6. The CDR3 region is CASTEDRGLYNEQFF. In nucleotides, the CDR3 is TGTGCCAGCACCGAGGACAGGGGGCTTTACAATGAGCAGTTCTTC.

The chain uses TRBV9 and TRBJ2-2; no clear D. The CDR3 consists of 13 residues. Germline assignment: CDR1 SGDLS and CDR2 YYNGEE. Trimming left V 0 bases short and J 5 bases short, with 5 bases between. Here the CDR3 DNA reads TGTGCCAGCAGCGTAGGAGAGACCGGGGAGCTGTTTTTT. Its translation is CASSVGETGELFF.

J is TRBJ2-1 and V is TRBV19; 10 bases align to TRBD2. CDR1 is LNHDA, CDR2 SQIVND, per germline (reference sequence). The CDR3 loop spans 17 amino acids. The junction had 3 bases not matched to a gene; V was cut back by 1 base and J by 0 bases. In DNA, the CDR3 is TGTGCCAGTAGTATAGCTGCTAGCGGGAGCTCCTACAATGAGCAGTTCTTC. Its protein is CASSIAASGSSYNEQFF.

This chain links TRBV7-9 with TRBJ2-3; D unresolved. V lost 6 bases, J lost 2 bases, and 6 bases lay in between. From germline, CDR1 is SEHNR and CDR2 FQNEAQ (reference sequence). The CDR3 runs 12 residues. The CDR3: CASSRDTDTQYF. CDR3 coding DNA: TGTGCCAGCAGTCGAGACACAGATACGCAGTATTTT.

This chain uses TRBV18 with TRBJ2-7, with 8 positions matching TRBD1. Trimming at V came to 6 bases and at J to 6 bases, leaving 10 bases not matched to a gene. The germline gives CDR1 KGHSH, CDR2 LQKENI. This CDR3 region has 14 residues. CDR3 residues: CASSQGQAPSEQYF. In DNA, the CDR3 is TGTGCCAGCTCCCAGGGACAGGCTCCTAGCGAGCAGTACTTC.

There are a few counts of this clone. The rearrangement links TRBV5-6 to TRBJ2-7; 14 positions match TRBD2. The CDR3 is made up of 16 amino acids. The trim removed 6 bases at V and 5 bases at J, leaving 10 bases unmatched. The V gene's germline CDR1 is SGHDT and CDR2 YYEEEE. This CDR3 is CASTNMGLAGANEQYF. Here the CDR3 DNA reads TGTGCCAGCACCAATATGGGACTAGCGGGAGCAAACGAGCAGTACTTC.

V gene TRBV5-5 combines with J gene TRBJ1-3, with D perhaps matching TRBD1 (5 bases). The germline gives CDR1 SGHKS, CDR2 YYEKEE (reference sequence). This CDR3 region has 17 residues. The ends were cut back, 0 bases at V and 9 bases at J, with 22 bases in the middle. CDR3 loop: CASSLDSGKGTSITIYF. The CDR3 DNA reads TGTGCCAGCAGCTTGGACAGTGGGAAGGGGACTTCGATCACCATATATTTT.

This clone was seen once. The chain recombines TRBV2 with TRBJ2-4; D unclear. The germline V gene has CDR1 SNHLY and CDR2 FYNNEI. The CDR3 runs 15 residues. Trimming took 3 bases from V and 0 from J, leaving 9 bases between them. CDR3 in DNA: TGTGCCAGCAGTGAGGTACTACTAGCCAAAAACATTCAGTACTTC. Its protein is CASSEVLLAKNIQYF. Together with reference TRBV2 and TRBJ2-4, the CDR3 gives the full variable domain: EPEVTQTPSHQVTQMGQEVILRCVPISNHLYFYWYRQILGQKVEFLVSFYNNEISEKSEIFDDQFSVERPDGSNFTLKIRSTKLEDSAMYFCASSEVLLAKNIQYFGAGTRLSVL.

The chain combines TRBV29-1 with TRBJ1-2, with D unresolved. The CDR3 runs 13 residues. Germline assignment: CDR1 SQVTM and CDR2 ANQGSEA. V lost 0 bases, J lost 2 bases, and 7 bases lay in between. The CDR3 DNA is TGCAGCGTTGAAGAGACCCCCAACTATGGCTACACCTTC. Amino acids: CSVEETPNYGYTF.

The genes are TRBV7-3 and TRBJ2-1; 7 bases map to TRBD2. V was pared by 2 bases and J by 3 bases, with 4 bases of the junction left unmatched. This CDR3 spans 15 amino acids. Germline V gene lookup returns CDR1 SGHTA and CDR2 FQGTGA. CDR3 amino acids: CASSLGSGLYNEQFF. The CDR3 DNA sequence: TGTGCCAGCAGCTTAGGTAGCGGGCTCTACAATGAGCAGTTCTTC.

This chain's CDR3 is CASSKGTSGYEQFF. The CDR3 DNA follows: TGTGCCAGCAGCAAAGGGACTAGCGGGTATGAGCAGTTCTTC. The V gene is TRBV9, the J gene TRBJ2-1, with 12 bases identical to TRBD2. V lost 4 bases and J lost 8; bases outside the gene matches: 4. Germline lookup yields CDR1 SGDLS and CDR2 YYNGEE. The CDR3 contains 14 residues.